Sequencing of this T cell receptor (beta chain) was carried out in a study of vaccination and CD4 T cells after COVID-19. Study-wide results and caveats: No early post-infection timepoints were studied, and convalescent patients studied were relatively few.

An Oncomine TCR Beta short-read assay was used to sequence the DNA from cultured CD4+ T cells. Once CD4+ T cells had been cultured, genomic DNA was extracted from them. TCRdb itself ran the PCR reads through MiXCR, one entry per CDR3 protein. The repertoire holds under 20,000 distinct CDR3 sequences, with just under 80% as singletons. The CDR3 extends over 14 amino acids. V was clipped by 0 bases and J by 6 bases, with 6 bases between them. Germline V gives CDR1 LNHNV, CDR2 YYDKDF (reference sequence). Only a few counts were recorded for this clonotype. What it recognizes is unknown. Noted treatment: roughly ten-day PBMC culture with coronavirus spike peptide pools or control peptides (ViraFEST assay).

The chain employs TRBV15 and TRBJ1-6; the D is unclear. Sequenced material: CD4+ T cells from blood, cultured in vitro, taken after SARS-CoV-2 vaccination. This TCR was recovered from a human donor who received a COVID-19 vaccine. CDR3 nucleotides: TGTGCCACCAGCAGAGATCCTGGTAATTCACCCCTCCACTTT. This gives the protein CATSRDPGNSPLHF.